Sequencing of this TCR beta chain was carried out in a study of identical twins. The study's findings and limits: Partial confounding of zero-insertion analyses by invariant MAIT and iNKT cells was possible. While abundant cord blood beta clonotypes carried fewer insertions, memory repertoires showed no such pattern.

There are 14 residues in the CDR3. The germline gives CDR1 SQVTM, CDR2 ANQGSEA. V gave up 1 base and J gave up 2 bases, with 12 bases separating them. TCRdb used MiXCR to reprocess the 5' RACE reads, holding one entry per CDR3 protein. The sample has hundreds of thousands of distinct CDR3 sequences, roughly an eighth seen once. This clonotype was seen many times. Its specificity is unknown. These data also featured in a second study, about yellow fever vaccine responses in identical twins. According to that study: Twins' T cell vaccine responses reportedly looked partly convergent, partly personalized.

Source material: CD8+ T cells sorted from blood. This chain uses TRBV29-1 with TRBJ2-7; tentative D call: TRBD2 (5 bases). The TCR sequence derives from a woman under 30 in good health. The CDR3 sequence is CSVEGSRDPYEQYF. As DNA, the CDR3 is TGCAGCGTTGAAGGAAGTCGGGATCCCTACGAGCAGTACTTC.